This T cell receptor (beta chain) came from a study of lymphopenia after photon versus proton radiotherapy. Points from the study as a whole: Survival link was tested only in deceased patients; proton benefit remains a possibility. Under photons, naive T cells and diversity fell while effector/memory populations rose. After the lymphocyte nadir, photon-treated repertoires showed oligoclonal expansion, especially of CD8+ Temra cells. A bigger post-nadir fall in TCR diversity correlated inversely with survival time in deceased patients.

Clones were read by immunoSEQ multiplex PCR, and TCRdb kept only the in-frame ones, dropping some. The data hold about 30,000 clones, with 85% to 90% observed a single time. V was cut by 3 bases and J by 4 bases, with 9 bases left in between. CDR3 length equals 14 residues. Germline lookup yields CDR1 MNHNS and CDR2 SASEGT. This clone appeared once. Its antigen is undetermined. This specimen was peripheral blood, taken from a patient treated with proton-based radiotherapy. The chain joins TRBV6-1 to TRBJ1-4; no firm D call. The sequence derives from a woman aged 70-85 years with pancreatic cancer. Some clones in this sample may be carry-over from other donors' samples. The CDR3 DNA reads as TGTGCCAGCAGTGAGGTCCTCCTTAATGAAAAACTGTTTTTT. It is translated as CASSEVLLNEKLFF.